Sequencing of this T cell receptor (beta chain) was carried out in a study of control samples from healthy donors and cancer patients. Germline CDR1 is GTSNPN and CDR2 is SVGIG (reference sequence). V gave up 7 bases and J gave up 7 bases; unmatched junction bases: 9. The CDR3 sequence is 13 residues long. The table came from immunoSEQ multiplex PCR; TCRdb's copy has only in-frame clones and leaves some out. The sample carries about 120,000 clones, roughly 90% recorded once. The source of this sequence is a man aged 45 to 65 in good health. Input material: blood. The J gene is TRBJ1-2, the V gene TRBV30, with 10 bases that match TRBD1. The chain's CDR3 is CAYERDRGGGYTF. The CDR3 nucleotides are TGTGCCTACGAACGGGACAGGGGTGGTGGCTACACCTTC.